This entry lists 31 T cell receptor beta chains sequenced from one sample in a study of T-cell reconstitution after alpha-beta-depleted transplantation in children. A TCRbeta library incorporating unique molecular identifiers was prepared. TCRdb re-called the PCR reads through MiXCR, storing one row per CDR3 protein. The table shows 200,000 to 250,000 distinct CDR3 sequences, with roughly 23% occurring only once. This specimen consisted of PBMCs, obtained before TCRalphabeta/CD19-depleted stem cell transplant. These receptors were taken from a girl aged 2-9 years with Fanconi anemia, due to receive a stem cell transplant.

This chain links TRBV2 with TRBJ2-5; D gene ambiguous. V lost 5 bases, J lost 4 bases, and 14 bases lay in between. CDR1 and CDR2 from the germline V gene are SNHLY and FYNNEI. CDR3 length: 14 residues. For the CDR3, the DNA is TGTGCCAGCAGTCCTTTTCGGTCGGTAGAGACCCAGTACTTC. Translating gives CASSPFRSVETQYF.

This clonotype was seen repeatedly, ten times or more. The chain employs TRBV12-3 or TRBV12-4 and TRBJ2-1; 11 bases are shared with TRBD2. The CDR3 extends over 15 amino acids. V shed 6 bases and J 2 bases; nucleotides not matched to a gene: 3. DNA for the CDR3: TGTGCCAGCAGCCGGACTAGCGGGCCCTACAATGAGCAGTTCTTC. Amino acid sequence: CASSRTSGPYNEQFF.

This clonotype was seen a few times. This chain uses TRBV6-2 or TRBV6-3 with TRBJ2-1; 8 bases align to TRBD2. This CDR3 contains 16 residues. Germline assignment: CDR1 MNHEY and CDR2 SVGEGT. The trim removed 6 bases at V and 4 bases at J, leaving 11 bases unmatched. For the CDR3, the DNA is TGTGCCAGCAGGAACGGCATTACTAGCGGATACAATGAGCAGTTCTTC. Translated: CASRNGITSGYNEQFF.

In its sample, this clonotype was seen many times. V gene TRBV6-5 combines with J gene TRBJ1-5, with a weak D call TRBD1 (6 bases). The CDR3 spans 14 residues. CDR1 MNHEY and CDR2 SVGAGI come from the germline V gene. With 5 bases removed from V and 3 bases from J, the gap between germline ends came to 11 bases. This CDR3 reads CASSSRDTNQPQHF. The CDR3 nucleotides read TGTGCCAGCAGTAGCCGGGACACCAATCAGCCCCAGCATTTT.

In this sample, this clonotype turned up a few times. The rearrangement uses TRBV7-9 and TRBJ2-1; 13 nucleotides match TRBD2. V lost 0 bases and J lost 8; bases outside the gene matches: 7. In germline, CDR1 is SEHNR, CDR2 FQNEAQ (reference sequence). The CDR3 is 17 residues long. DNA of the CDR3: TGTGCCAGCAGCTTAGCGAAGACTAGCGGGGGGCTGGATGAGCAGTTCTTC. Encoded protein: CASSLAKTSGGLDEQFF.

This clonotype was detected a few times. The V call is TRBV6-4, the J call TRBJ2-3, with D hard to call. CDR1 and CDR2 from the germline V gene are MRHNA and SNTAGT. Trimming pared 2 bases from V and 3 bases from J, leaving 9 bases between. The CDR3 spans 14 residues. As DNA, the CDR3 is TGTGCCAGCAGTGACGAAGCGTTTACAGATACGCAGTATTTT. Translation gives CASSDEAFTDTQYF.

The chain employs TRBV29-1 and TRBJ2-7; D is possibly TRBD2 (6 bases). The CDR3 has 13 amino acids. The V gene's germline CDR1 is SQVTM and CDR2 ANQGSEA. Trimming removed 5 bases at V and 2 bases at J, with 13 bases between. The CDR3 reads CSVYLALTYEQYF. CDR3 in DNA: TGCAGCGTTTACCTAGCGTTGACCTACGAGCAGTACTTC.

The rearrangement links TRBV5-1 to TRBJ2-5; D remains ambiguous. The germline gives CDR1 SGHRS, CDR2 YFSETQ. CDR3 length: 13 amino acids. The V end was cut by 0 bases, the J end by 7 bases, with 10 bases between. This chain's CDR3 is CASSLETPGTQYF. The CDR3 DNA reads as TGCGCCAGCAGCTTGGAGACCCCAGGGACCCAGTACTTC.

This clonotype was seen only once. The chain couples TRBV20-1 to TRBJ2-1, with TRBD2 identical over 8 bases. Trimming took 3 bases from V and 8 from J; bases not matched to a gene: 9. Germline assignment: CDR1 DFQATT and CDR2 SNEGSKA (reference sequence). This CDR3 contains 14 residues. This CDR3 is CSASGRAYRDEQFF. DNA of the CDR3: TGCAGTGCTAGCGGGAGGGCTTATCGCGATGAGCAGTTCTTC.

The table lists this clonotype with many counts. The chain carries TRBV12-3 or TRBV12-4 and TRBJ2-1; the D is unclear. The CDR3 runs 13 residues. The ends were cut back, 3 bases at V and 3 bases at J, with 6 bases in the middle. As DNA, the CDR3 is TGTGCCAGCAGTTTGAGCCACTACAATGAGCAGTTCTTC. Translated: CASSLSHYNEQFF.

The genes are TRBV5-1 and TRBJ2-7; D remains ambiguous. The CDR3 extends over 14 amino acids. Deletions cut 4 bases from V and 0 bases from J, with 11 bases between. Germline-derived CDR1 and CDR2 are SGHRS and YFSETQ. Written as DNA, the CDR3 is TGCGCCAGCAGCACAGAGACATACTCCTACGAGCAGTACTTC. The encoded protein is CASSTETYSYEQYF. The whole variable domain, filled in from reference TRBV5-1 and TRBJ2-7, reads KAGVTQTPRYLIKTRGQQVTLSCSPISGHRSVSWYQQTPGQGLQFLFEYFSETQRNKGNFPGRFSGRQFSNSRSEMNVSTLELGDSALYLCASSTETYSYEQYFGPGTRLTVT.

This clonotype was observed a few times. The chain has TRBV4-2 and TRBJ2-4; 8 bases fit TRBD2. The CDR3 covers 16 residues. With V trimmed by 4 bases and J by 0 bases, 5 bases remained unmatched. Germline CDR1 is LGHNA and CDR2 is YNFKEQ. In DNA form, the CDR3 reads TGTGCCAGCAGCCTGAGCGGGAGCATAGCCAAAAACATTCAGTACTTC. Translation gives CASSLSGSIAKNIQYF.

This clonotype was seen ten or more times. The chain employs TRBV6-1 and TRBJ2-3, with 9 bases fitting TRBD2. The CDR3 is made up of 15 amino acids. The V and J ends lost 6 bases and 4 bases, in that order; junction bases with no gene match: 8. Looked up from germline, CDR1 is MNHNS and CDR2 is SASEGT. CDR3 residues: CASSLSGRGPDTQYF. The CDR3 nucleotides are TGTGCCAGCAGCCTTAGCGGGAGAGGACCAGATACGCAGTATTTT.

This clonotype has at least ten counts. This chain uses TRBV29-1 with TRBJ2-2; 8 bases are a match to TRBD2. Trimming removed 5 bases from V and 3 bases from J; junction bases left unmatched: 2. The CDR3 loop spans 13 amino acids. From germline, CDR1 is SQVTM and CDR2 ANQGSEA. CDR3 residues: CSVSGRDTGELFF. The CDR3 nucleotides read TGCAGCGTTTCCGGGAGGGACACCGGGGAGCTGTTTTTT.

This clonotype has at least ten counts. V and J are TRBV6-1 and TRBJ1-5; the D is unclear. This CDR3 region has 13 residues. The germline V gene encodes CDR1 MNHNS and CDR2 SASEGT. With 2 bases removed from V and 4 bases from J, the gap between germline ends came to 6 bases. CDR3 sequence reads: CASSEQDNQPQHF. As DNA, the CDR3 is TGTGCCAGCAGTGAACAGGATAATCAGCCCCAGCATTTT.

This clonotype showed up just a few times. V usage is TRBV2 and J usage is TRBJ2-1; 12 bases fit TRBD2. Germline values: CDR1 SNHLY, CDR2 FYNNEI. This CDR3 region has 16 residues. The V gene end was trimmed by 6 bases and the J gene end by 2 bases; junction bases not matched to a gene: 5. CDR3 residues: CASRSRLAGAYNEQFF. CDR3 nucleotides: TGTGCCAGCAGGAGCCGACTAGCGGGGGCCTACAATGAGCAGTTCTTC.

In the case of this clonotype: The conserved phenylalanine or tryptophan normally closing the CDR3 is absent here, so this likely arose from a read error. The rearrangement joins TRBV5-1 to TRBJ1-3; D may be TRBD1 (6 bases). The CDR3 extends over 15 amino acids. Germline CDR1 SGHRS, CDR2 YFSETQ. V dropped 2 bases and J dropped 3 bases, with 12 bases sitting between them. In DNA form, the CDR3 reads TGCGCCAGCAGCTTTTGGACAGTTTGTGGAAACACCATATATGTT. Protein sequence: CASSFWTVCGNTIYV.

This clonotype occurred many times. The rearrangement links TRBV29-1 to TRBJ1-2, with D uncertain. The CDR3 runs to 13 residues. V dropped 7 bases and J dropped 2 bases, with 14 bases sitting between them. CDR1 and CDR2 (germline): SQVTM, ANQGSEA. CDR3 loop: CSAKNPGNYGYTF. DNA for the CDR3: TGCAGCGCGAAGAATCCAGGCAACTATGGCTACACCTTC. Using reference TRBV29-1 and TRBJ1-2 for the parts outside the CDR3, the full variable domain is SAVISQKPSRDICQRGTSLTIQCQVDSQVTMMFWYRQQPGQSLTLIATANQGSEATYESGFVIDKFPISRPNLTFSTLTVSNMSPEDSSIYLCSAKNPGNYGYTFGSGTRLTVV.

The rearrangement joins TRBV7-8 to TRBJ1-2, with TRBD1 matching 7 bases. The CDR3 is made up of 16 amino acids. V was pared by 2 bases and J by 4 bases, with 10 bases of the junction left unmatched. Germline V lookup: CDR1 SGHVS, CDR2 FQNEAQ. DNA of the CDR3: TGTGCCAGCAGCTTAAAACCCAGACAGGGACTCTATGGCTACACCTTC. Protein product: CASSLKPRQGLYGYTF.

The CDR3 nucleotides read TGTGCCATCAGTGGACCCGATGGGGGGACCTACAATGAGCAGTTCTTC. It codes for CAISGPDGGTYNEQFF. The chain recombines TRBV10-3 with TRBJ2-1; a weak D match, TRBD2 (6 bases). The CDR3 has 16 residues. Between the trimmed V and J ends, which lost 4 bases and 2 bases, there was a span of 15 bases. CDR1 is ENHRY and CDR2 is SYGVKD in the germline V gene.

The gene calls are TRBV29-1 and TRBJ2-7; TRBD2 is a possible D gene (5 bases). With 0 bases removed from V and 2 bases from J, the gap between germline ends came to 14 bases. CDR1 is SQVTM, CDR2 ANQGSEA, per germline. The CDR3 contains 15 residues. The CDR3 DNA reads as TGCAGCGTTGAAGATGAGAGAACGGGGACCTACGAGCAGTACTTC. Its translation: CSVEDERTGTYEQYF.

The chain couples TRBV6-2 or TRBV6-3 to TRBJ2-1; no firm D call. The CDR3 runs 17 residues. The germline gives CDR1 MNHEY, CDR2 SVGEGT. V dropped 0 bases and J dropped 0 bases, with 12 bases sitting between them. This chain's CDR3 is CASSYSKTPFSYNEQFF. The CDR3 DNA reads as TGTGCCAGCAGTTACTCGAAGACACCGTTCTCCTACAATGAGCAGTTCTTC.

Ten or more counts support this clonotype. The V call is TRBV5-6, the J call TRBJ2-1, with D uncertain. Germline V gene data show CDR1 as SGHDT and CDR2 as YYEEEE. V gave up 4 bases and J gave up 8 bases, with 10 bases separating them. The CDR3 has 12 residues. The CDR3 region has the DNA TGTGCCAGCAGCGTCACTCCGGATGAGCAGTTCTTC. This gives the protein CASSVTPDEQFF.

This clonotype was detected ten times or more. The rearrangement uses TRBV14 and TRBJ2-1; TRBD2 matches at 8 bases. The CDR3 runs to 15 residues. J was trimmed by 7 bases and V by 3 bases; bases with no gene match: 8. From germline, CDR1 is SGHDN and CDR2 FVKESK. CDR3 sequence (DNA): TGTGCCAGCAGCCAGTTAGCGGGGAGGGGTAATGAGCAGTTCTTC. This gives the protein CASSQLAGRGNEQFF.

This clonotype was detected many times. V is TRBV3-1 and J is TRBJ2-5, with D uncertain. CDR1 LGHDT and CDR2 YNNKEL come from the germline V gene (reference sequence). The CDR3 loop spans 17 amino acids. The V end lost 1 base, the J end lost 2 bases, and 17 bases lay between the germline ends. The CDR3 spells CASSQVTRAVEQETQYF. In nucleotides, the CDR3 is TGTGCCAGCAGCCAAGTCACACGGGCAGTGGAACAAGAGACCCAGTACTTC.

This clonotype has ten or more counts. This rearrangement joins TRBV6-1 to TRBJ2-7, with D possibly matching TRBD1 (6 bases). Trimming took off 1 base at V and 5 bases at J, with 15 bases between the two ends. Germline CDR1 MNHNS, CDR2 SASEGT. CDR3 length: 15 amino acids. The CDR3 sequence: CASSEGRRWGHEQYF. The DNA of the CDR3 is TGTGCCAGCAGTGAAGGTCGAAGATGGGGGCACGAGCAGTACTTC.

The count of this clonotype is one. This chain uses TRBV29-1 with TRBJ2-5; TRBD1 is a possible D gene (6 bases). CDR1 is SQVTM, CDR2 ANQGSEA, per germline. The CDR3 is 14 residues long. V was cut by 2 bases and J by 5 bases, with 15 bases left in between. CDR3 residues: CSVEIVRGRETQYF. The CDR3 coding sequence is TGCAGCGTTGAAATTGTCAGGGGCAGGGAGACCCAGTACTTC.

This clonotype occurred many times. This chain uses TRBV28 with TRBJ1-5; D possibly corresponds to TRBD1 (5 bases). V lost 2 bases, J lost 2 bases, and 10 bases lay in between. From germline, CDR1 is MDHEN and CDR2 SYDVKM. The CDR3 is made up of 15 amino acids. The CDR3 protein is CASSLQGGGNQPQHF. DNA of the CDR3: TGTGCCAGCAGTTTACAGGGAGGAGGCAATCAGCCCCAGCATTTT.

The chain carries TRBV6-5 and TRBJ2-7; D may be TRBD1 or TRBD2 (6 bases each). This CDR3 comprises 14 residues. Trimming took 0 bases from V and 4 from J, leaving 10 bases between them. Germline V lookup: CDR1 MNHEY, CDR2 SVGAGI. CDR3 protein: CASSYSQGLYEQYF. CDR3 in DNA: TGTGCCAGCAGTTACTCACAGGGACTTTACGAGCAGTACTTC.

This clonotype has only a few counts. This chain uses TRBV20-1 with TRBJ2-6; TRBD1 is a possible D gene (6 bases). Germline loops: CDR1 DFQATT, CDR2 SNEGSKA (reference sequence). The CDR3 runs 16 residues. V lost 3 bases, J lost 0 bases, and 12 bases lay in between. The CDR3 here is CSARAGEHSGANVLTF. CDR3 DNA sequence: TGCAGTGCTAGGGCAGGGGAACACTCTGGGGCCAACGTCCTGACTTTC.

This clonotype was detected a few times. The rearrangement links TRBV7-9 to TRBJ2-1, with no clear D. The CDR3 is 11 residues long. Germline CDR1 reads SEHNR; CDR2 reads FQNEAQ (reference sequence). With 3 bases removed from V and 9 bases from J, the gap between germline ends came to 6 bases. The CDR3 bases are TGTGCCAGCAGCTTTCCTGGTGAGCAGTTCTTC. Its translation is CASSFPGEQFF.